The clone carrying this TCR beta chain showed up many times. The antigen is unknown. Diagnosis relied on clinical symptoms, serum thyroxine, TRAb, thyroid ultrasound and orbital computed tomography. The CDR3 is 16 amino acids. Germline trimming cut 5 bases from V and 0 bases from J; bases unmatched to any gene: 6. RNA transcripts yielded amplified TCR beta CDR3 regions. First-round RT-PCR with HTBI primers preceded a second-round multiplex PCR. One entry per CDR3 protein results from TCRdb running MiXCR on the multiplex PCR reads. The data contain hundreds of thousands of distinct CDR3 sequences, roughly 21% of them singletons. The source of the sample is a study of Graves' ophthalmopathy and Graves' hyperthyroidism. Overall study context: Before any treatment, peripheral blood was taken at the initial diagnosis. General study points: The model's prediction of ophthalmopathy progression had approximately 68% sensitivity and roughly 72% specificity. A model built from 13 signatures distinguished ophthalmopathy from stable hyperthyroidism with roughly 90% sensitivity and about 77% specificity.

Sequenced material: peripheral blood. The TCR was taken from a woman between 18 and 30 years old with stable Graves' hyperthyroidism. The chain is built from TRBV12-3 or TRBV12-4 and TRBJ1-3, with 8 bases matching TRBD1. The CDR3 sequence is CASSIQTGASGNTIYF. For the CDR3, the DNA is TGTGCCAGCAGTATTCAGACAGGGGCCTCTGGAAACACCATATATTTT.